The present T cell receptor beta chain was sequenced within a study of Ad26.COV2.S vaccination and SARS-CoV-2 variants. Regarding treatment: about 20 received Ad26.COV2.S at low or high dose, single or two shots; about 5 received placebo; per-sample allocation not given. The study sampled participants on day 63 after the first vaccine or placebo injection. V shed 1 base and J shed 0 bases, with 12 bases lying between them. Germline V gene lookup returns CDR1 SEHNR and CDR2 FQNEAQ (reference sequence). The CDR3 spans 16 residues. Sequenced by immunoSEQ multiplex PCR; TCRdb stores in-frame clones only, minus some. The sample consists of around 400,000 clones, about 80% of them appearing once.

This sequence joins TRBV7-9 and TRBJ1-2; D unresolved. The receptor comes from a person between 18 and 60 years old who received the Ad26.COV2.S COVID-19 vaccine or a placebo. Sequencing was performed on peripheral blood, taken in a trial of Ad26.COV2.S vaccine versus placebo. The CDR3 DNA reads TGTGCCAGCAGCTTAGAGCCCTTTTCTCCTAACTATGGCTACACCTTC. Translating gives CASSLEPFSPNYGYTF.